Listed below are T cell receptor beta chains from one sample, sequenced in a study of radiation and T cells in renal cell carcinoma. Profiled with immunoSEQ multiplex PCR; TCRdb holds only in-frame clones, not every one. Among roughly 170,000 clones listed, around 89% were seen once. Sequenced material: blood, taken from a patient whose treatment included radiotherapy and nephrectomy. These receptor sequences come from a woman aged 50 to 60 with renal cell carcinoma. CDR3s include the opening cysteine and the closing phenylalanine or tryptophan. The order of the fields is clone size, V gene, D gene, J gene, CDR3 DNA, CDR3 protein. The D gene is left open where the match is weak. The listing skips clone size in some rows; elsewhere it reads once, few, many or a size class.

-	TRBV21-1	-	TRBJ1-5	TGTGCCAGCTGTCTGAGCAATCAGCCCCAGCATTTT	CASCLSNQPQHF
-	TRBV29-1	TRBD2	TRBJ2-1	TGCAGCGTTGATAGCGGGGGCGGGAATGAGCAGTTCTTC	CSVDSGGGNEQFF
-	TRBV19	-	TRBJ1-6	TGTGCCAGTGGGGGGACCGGGATCTCCTATAATTCACCCCTCCACTTT	CASGGTGISYNSPLHF
-	TRBV5-1	-	TRBJ2-3	TGCGCCAGCAGCTTGAGGTCCTCGGGGGCGAACACAGATACGCAGTATTTT	CASSLRSSGANTDTQYF
-	TRBV14	TRBD1	TRBJ2-5	TGTGCCAGCAGCACCGGACAGGGGGCCATGGAGACCCAGTACTTC	CASSTGQGAMETQYF
-	TRBV5-4	-	TRBJ2-3	TGTGCCAGCAGCTTGGTAGGGGCCGATACGCAGTATTTT	CASSLVGADTQYF
-	TRBV18	TRBD1	TRBJ2-3	TGTGCCAGCTCACCACCTACGGGACAGGGGTCAGGGACGCAGTATTTT	CASSPPTGQGSGTQYF
few	TRBV9	-	TRBJ1-2	TGTGCCAGCAGCGTCTTAGGTGAGGGGGGCTATGGCTACACCTTC	CASSVLGEGGYGYTF
once	TRBV7-2	-	TRBJ2-5	TGTGCCAGCAGCTTTGGAGGGGCTGGGGAGACCCAGTACTTC	CASSFGGAGETQYF
-	TRBV30	-	TRBJ2-7	TGTGCCTGGAGTGCGTCATACGAGCAGTACTTC	CAWSASYEQYF
-	TRBV27	TRBD2	TRBJ2-3	TGTGCCAGCAGTTTATCCGGACTAGCGGGGATCACAGATACGCAGTATTTT	CASSLSGLAGITDTQYF
-	TRBV7-9	TRBD2	TRBJ2-1	TGTGCCAGCAGCTCTGGACTAGCTAACAATGAGCAGTTCTTC	CASSSGLANNEQFF
once	TRBV4-1	-	TRBJ2-7	TGCGCCAGCAGCCAACCTACGGGGCGGACCTCCTACGAGCAGTACTTC	CASSQPTGRTSYEQYF
-	TRBV5-5	TRBD1	TRBJ1-2	TGTGCCAGCAGCCCTCAACAGGGGGTATCGTATGGCTACACCTTC	CASSPQQGVSYGYTF
-	TRBV5-8	-	TRBJ2-5	TGTGTCAGCAGCTTCAGGGGACGGACCCAGTACTTC	CVSSFRGRTQYF
-	TRBV7-3	TRBD1	TRBJ2-2	TGTGCCAGCAGCCCCGGGACAGGAGGCACCGGGGAGCTGTTTTTT	CASSPGTGGTGELFF